The 21 T cell receptor beta chains below were found in one sample sequenced in a study of T cell changes during pregnancy in multiple sclerosis (dated by TCRdb to the late 2010s). The library relied on the immunoSEQ multiplex PCR assay. Drawn from immuneACCESS, this table holds only the in-frame rearrangements with V and J called that TCRdb kept. Clones are partly lost; checked studies trace under half to an unresolved V gene and leave the rest unexplained. The sample records roughly 110,000 clones, roughly 90% of which are singletons. Approximately 1.6% of the sample goes to the ten largest clones. The sample consisted of peripheral blood, taken after pregnancy. The receptors were gathered from a female donor with multiple sclerosis, enrolled in a pregnancy study.

The gene calls are TRBV7-2 and TRBJ2-2, with 8 nucleotides matching TRBD1. The CDR3 contains 14 residues. The junction had 6 bases not matched to a gene; V was cut back by 6 bases and J by 6 bases. Germline loops: CDR1 SGHTA, CDR2 FQGNSA. The CDR3 region has the DNA TGTGCCAGCAGTCAACCGGACAGGGCCGGGGAGCTGTTTTTT. Amino acid sequence: CASSQPDRAGELFF.

The genes are TRBV14 and TRBJ1-2, with 8 bases matching TRBD1. From germline, CDR1 is SGHDN and CDR2 FVKESK. The CDR3 runs to 13 residues. The J segment lost 7 bases and the V segment lost 5 bases, leaving 6 bases of the junction unmatched. The CDR3 here is CASSYTGGGGYTF. For the CDR3, the DNA is TGTGCCAGCAGCTATACAGGGGGTGGTGGCTACACCTTC.

V gene TRBV25-1 combines with J gene TRBJ2-6; TRBD2 is a possible D gene (5 bases). V gave up 4 bases and J gave up 5 bases, with 12 bases separating them. CDR3 length equals 15 residues. Germline V lookup: CDR1 MGHDK, CDR2 SYGVNS. CDR3 DNA sequence: TGTGCCAGCAGTGGGGAGAGAAACTGGGCCAACGTCCTGACTTTC. This encodes CASSGERNWANVLTF.

The V call is TRBV19, the J call TRBJ2-3; 8 positions match TRBD2. V lost 6 bases to trimming and J lost 3 bases; unmatched junction nucleotides: 8. The CDR3 length is 15 residues. From germline, CDR1 is LNHDA and CDR2 SQIVND (reference sequence). This CDR3 reads CASSPLAGVTDTQYF. The CDR3 coding sequence is TGTGCCAGTAGCCCTCTAGCGGGTGTGACAGATACGCAGTATTTT.

This chain joins TRBV2 and TRBJ1-1, with D unclear. The ends were cut back, 4 bases at V and 5 bases at J, with 20 bases in the middle. The CDR3 extends over 16 amino acids. Germline CDR1 SNHLY, CDR2 FYNNEI. CDR3 loop: CASSVSIGVSGTEAFF. The CDR3 bases are TGTGCCAGCAGTGTCTCAATTGGGGTTTCGGGGACTGAAGCTTTCTTT.

The chain employs TRBV7-2 and TRBJ2-2; 7 nucleotides align to TRBD1. The length of the CDR3 is 15 residues. The V and J ends lost 5 bases and 5 bases, in that order; junction bases with no gene match: 8. Germline V gives CDR1 SGHTA, CDR2 FQGNSA. The CDR3 region has the DNA TGTGCCAGCAGCGAAGCAGGGGGTAGGACCGGGGAGCTGTTTTTT. This gives the protein CASSEAGGRTGELFF.

The rearrangement joins TRBV10-3 to TRBJ2-7; 10 positions match TRBD2. The CDR3 has 13 amino acids. With V trimmed by 6 bases and J by 3 bases, 2 bases remained unmatched. Germline V gene lookup returns CDR1 ENHRY and CDR2 SYGVKD. The CDR3 here is CAISGTSDYEQYF. In nucleotides, the CDR3 is TGTGCCATCAGCGGGACTAGCGACTACGAGCAGTACTTC.

V usage is TRBV9 and J usage is TRBJ1-5; the D gene is possibly TRBD1 (6 bases). The germline CDR1 and CDR2 sequences are SGDLS and YYNGEE. The CDR3 consists of 14 residues. The V end was cut by 0 bases, the J end by 3 bases, with 7 bases between. The CDR3 sequence is CASSVGQDNQPQHF. The CDR3 coding sequence is TGTGCCAGCAGCGTAGGACAGGACAATCAGCCCCAGCATTTT.

The rearrangement joins TRBV9 to TRBJ2-3, with 12 positions matching TRBD2. The CDR3 extends over 16 amino acids. The V and J ends lost 4 bases and 4 bases, in that order; junction bases with no gene match: 7. Germline CDR1 is SGDLS and CDR2 is YYNGEE. The CDR3 here is CASSKGTSGYSDTQYF. Written as DNA, the CDR3 is TGTGCCAGCAGCAAAGGGACTAGCGGGTATTCAGATACGCAGTATTTT.

The CDR3 protein is CASSLRFRDDNYGYTF. CDR3 in DNA: TGTGCCAGCAGCTTGAGGTTCAGGGATGATAACTATGGCTACACCTTC. J is TRBJ1-2 and V is TRBV5-8; D is possibly TRBD1 (5 bases). The V end lost 1 base, the J end lost 1 base, and 14 bases lay between the germline ends. The CDR3 length is 16 residues. Germline loops: CDR1 SGHTS, CDR2 YDEGEE.

J is TRBJ1-1 and V is TRBV28, with D possibly TRBD1 on 6 matching bases. The CDR3 sequence is 12 residues long. V was cut by 6 bases and J by 8 bases, with 13 bases left in between. Germline assignment: CDR1 MDHEN and CDR2 SYDVKM. CDR3 protein: CASRVDSREAFF. CDR3 coding DNA: TGTGCCAGCAGGGTGGACAGCCGAGAAGCTTTCTTT.

J is TRBJ1-5 and V is TRBV1; the table names TRBD1, a call not compared with the DNA. TRBV1 is annotated as a pseudogene. The CDR3 covers 16 residues. In nucleotides, the CDR3 is TGCACCAGCAGCCGGTCGACAGTTCCCTCTGGTCAGCCCCAGCATTTT. This translates into CTSSRSTVPSGQPQHF.

The chain uses TRBV19 and TRBJ2-1, with TRBD2 matching 16 bases. Trimming removed 5 bases from V and 0 bases from J; junction bases left unmatched: 1. The germline CDR1 and CDR2 sequences are LNHDA and SQIVND (reference sequence). This CDR3 has 17 amino acids. The DNA of the CDR3 is TGTGCCAGTAGTGGGACTAGCGGGGGGGCCTCCTACAATGAGCAGTTCTTC. Encoded protein: CASSGTSGGASYNEQFF.

The gene calls are TRBV19 and TRBJ2-6; D unresolved. This CDR3 is 13 amino acids long. Germline CDR1 is LNHDA and CDR2 is SQIVND (reference sequence). The ends were cut back, 6 bases at V and 2 bases at J, with 5 bases in the middle. The CDR3 protein is CASRPTGANVLTF. The CDR3, as DNA: TGTGCCAGTAGACCTACTGGGGCCAACGTCCTGACTTTC. The whole variable domain, remainder taken from reference TRBV19 and TRBJ2-6, is DGGITQSPKYLFRKEGQNVTLSCEQNLNHDAMYWYRQDPGQGLRLIYYSQIVNDFQKGDIAEGYSVSREKKESFPLTVTSAQKNPTAFYLCASRPTGANVLTFGAGSRLTVL.

This chain links TRBV19 with TRBJ2-7, with D tentatively TRBD1 (5 bases). Between the trimmed V and J ends, which lost 5 bases and 1 base, there was a span of 21 bases. The germline CDR1 and CDR2 sequences are LNHDA and SQIVND (reference sequence). The CDR3 contains 17 residues. The CDR3, as DNA: TGTGCCAGTAGTCACAGGCTCAATAAACAGTCGTCCTACGAGCAGTACTTC. This codes for CASSHRLNKQSSYEQYF.

V is TRBV6-5 and J is TRBJ1-2; tentative D call: TRBD1 (6 bases). This CDR3 contains 13 residues. Trimming removed 6 bases from V and 7 bases from J, with 15 bases in between. Germline V gene sequence: CDR1 MNHEY, CDR2 SVGAGI. In DNA form, the CDR3 reads TGTGCCAGCAGACTGGACAGACACCGTGGCTACACCTTC. Translation: CASRLDRHRGYTF.

J is TRBJ1-2 and V is TRBV27, with D maybe TRBD1 (6 bases). The CDR3 totals 14 residues. Trimming took off 4 bases at V and 0 bases at J, with 9 bases between the two ends. The germline gives CDR1 MNHEY, CDR2 SMNVEV (reference sequence). The chain's CDR3 is CASSWAGANYGYTF. The CDR3 bases are TGTGCCAGCAGTTGGGCAGGGGCTAACTATGGCTACACCTTC.

The chain employs TRBV19 and TRBJ1-5; D is unresolved. The V and J ends lost 7 bases and 2 bases respectively, with 9 bases between them. Per the germline V gene, CDR1 is LNHDA and CDR2 is SQIVND (reference sequence). The CDR3 has 13 residues. CDR3 in DNA: TGTGCCAGTACGATTAGTGGCAATCAGCCCCAGCATTTT. Amino acids: CASTISGNQPQHF.

This rearrangement joins TRBV25-1 to TRBJ1-6; TRBD1 aligns across 9 bases. The germline gives CDR1 MGHDK, CDR2 SYGVNS. The J segment lost 7 bases and the V segment lost 6 bases, leaving 4 bases of the junction unmatched. The CDR3 runs to 14 residues. DNA of the CDR3: TGTGCCAGCAGCCACAGGGGGCGGAATTCACCCCTCCACTTT. It encodes CASSHRGRNSPLHF.

Worth noting for this clone: The same CDR3 can be traced to other DNA sequences in this sample. CDR3 amino acids: CAWSGRYQETQYF. DNA of the CDR3: TGTGCCTGGAGTGGCCGGTACCAAGAGACCCAGTACTTC. V is TRBV30 and J is TRBJ2-5; D is ambiguous. There are 13 residues in the CDR3. Germline CDR1 GTSNPN, CDR2 SVGIG (reference sequence). V was trimmed by 1 base and J by 0 bases, leaving 6 bases between them.

The V gene is TRBV27, the J gene TRBJ2-2, with 8 bases aligning to TRBD1. Germline CDR1 is MNHEY and CDR2 is SMNVEV (reference sequence). V was pared by 6 bases and J by 0 bases, with 6 bases of the junction left unmatched. This CDR3 has 16 residues. CDR3 DNA: TGTGCCAGCAGGCCCAGACAGGGGTCGAACACCGGGGAGCTGTTTTTT. It encodes CASRPRQGSNTGELFF.